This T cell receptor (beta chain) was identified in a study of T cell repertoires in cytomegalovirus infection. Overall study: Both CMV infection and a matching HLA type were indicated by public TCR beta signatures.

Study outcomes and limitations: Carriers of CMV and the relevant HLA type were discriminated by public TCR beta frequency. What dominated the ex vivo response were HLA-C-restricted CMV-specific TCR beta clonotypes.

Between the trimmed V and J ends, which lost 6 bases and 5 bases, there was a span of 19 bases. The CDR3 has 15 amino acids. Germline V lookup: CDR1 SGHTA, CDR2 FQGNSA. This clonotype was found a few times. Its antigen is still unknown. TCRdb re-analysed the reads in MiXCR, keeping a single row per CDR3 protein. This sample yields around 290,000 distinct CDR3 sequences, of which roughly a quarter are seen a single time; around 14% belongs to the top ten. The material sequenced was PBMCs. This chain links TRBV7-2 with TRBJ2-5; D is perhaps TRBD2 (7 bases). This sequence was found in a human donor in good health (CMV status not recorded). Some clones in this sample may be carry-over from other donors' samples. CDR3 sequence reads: CASSSRGGVGETQYF. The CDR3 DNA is TGTGCCAGCAGTTCTAGGGGGGGGGTGGGGGAGACCCAGTACTTC.